One sample yielded the 30 T cell receptor beta chains listed below, sequenced in a study of blood T cell repertoires in COVID-19 (TCRdb year 2020). Library preparation employed the immunoSEQ multiplex PCR assay. The source is immuneACCESS, and TCRdb retained only in-frame sequences with V and J called. Part of the clones is not carried over; for the studies checked, unresolved V genes explain less than half of this, and the remainder is unexplained. Present in this sample are some 260,000 clones, around 88% of which were seen just once. Approximately 1.3% of the sample is in the top ten clones. Input material: peripheral blood. All receptors derive from an elderly man with acute or convalescent COVID-19.

The chain has TRBV15 and TRBJ2-1; possible D gene TRBD2, 8 bases. V was trimmed by 5 bases and J by 8 bases, leaving 16 bases between them. The CDR3 consists of 14 residues. Looked up from germline, CDR1 is LNHNV and CDR2 is YYDKDF (reference sequence). CDR3 in amino acids: CATSPREGAYEQFF. CDR3 in DNA: TGTGCCACCAGCCCTCGGGAGGGGGCTTATGAGCAGTTCTTC.

This clone came up once. V is TRBV27 and J is TRBJ1-2, with TRBD1 identical over 7 bases. This CDR3 is 14 amino acids long. V shed 6 bases, J shed 5 bases, and the junction held 9 bases outside the gene matches. Looked up from germline, CDR1 is MNHEY and CDR2 is SMNVEV (reference sequence). The CDR3 DNA follows: TGTGCCAGCAGACTAGGGGGCCGGGGATATGGCTACACCTTC. Translating gives CASRLGGRGYGYTF.

This clone has a handful of counts. The V gene is TRBV5-1, the J gene TRBJ1-6; no definite D call. The ends were cut back, 4 bases at V and 10 bases at J, with 12 bases in the middle. The CDR3 covers 13 residues. Germline lookup yields CDR1 SGHRS and CDR2 YFSETQ. In DNA, the CDR3 is TGCGCCAGCAGCCGGAGGGTTGGATCACCCCTCCACTTT. Protein: CASSRRVGSPLHF. The variable domain in full, with the rest retrieved from reference TRBV5-1 and TRBJ1-6, is KAGVTQTPRYLIKTRGQQVTLSCSPISGHRSVSWYQQTPGQGLQFLFEYFSETQRNKGNFPGRFSGRQFSNSRSEMNVSTLELGDSALYLCASSRRVGSPLHFGNGTRLTVT.

This clone showed up just a few times. J is TRBJ1-2 and V is TRBV12-3 or TRBV12-4; 7 bases are a match to TRBD1. The CDR3 is 13 residues long. V lost 5 bases to trimming and J lost 4 bases; unmatched junction nucleotides: 4. For the CDR3, the DNA is TGTGCCAGCAGTCGGGACAGCCTCTATGGCTACACCTTC. Protein sequence: CASSRDSLYGYTF.

This chain connects TRBV11-2 to TRBJ2-3, with 11 bases identical to TRBD2. Germline CDR1 SGHAT, CDR2 FQNNGV. J was trimmed by 0 bases and V by 5 bases; bases with no gene match: 4. The CDR3 runs to 16 residues. The CDR3 reads CASSGSGGASTDTQYF. CDR3 sequence (DNA): TGTGCCAGCAGCGGTAGCGGGGGGGCTAGCACAGATACGCAGTATTTT.

The chain couples TRBV2 to TRBJ1-2; D is unresolved. CDR3 size: 14 residues. Germline V gene lookup returns CDR1 SNHLY and CDR2 FYNNEI. Trimming removed 3 bases from V and 8 bases from J, with 16 bases in between. CDR3 region: CASSEAPIVSGYTF. The CDR3 DNA is TGTGCCAGCAGTGAGGCCCCGATTGTCTCCGGCTACACCTTC.

The V gene is TRBV24-1, the J gene TRBJ1-2; 8 nucleotides agree with TRBD1. Germline V gene sequence: CDR1 KGHDR, CDR2 SFDVKD. The V and J ends lost 8 bases and 3 bases, in that order; junction bases with no gene match: 4. CDR3 length: 13 amino acids. The CDR3 DNA reads as TGTGCCACCACCGGGACAGGAGACTATGGCTACACCTTC. It is translated as CATTGTGDYGYTF.

Here the CDR3 reads CASSLTGQGTYEQYF. CDR3 bases: TGTGCCAGCAGCTTAACGGGACAGGGGACCTACGAGCAGTACTTC. V is TRBV13 and J is TRBJ2-7; 10 bases are a match to TRBD1. CDR1 is PRHDT, CDR2 FYEKMQ, per germline (reference sequence). CDR3 length: 15 amino acids. The ends lost 2 bases at V and 2 bases at J; junction bases unmatched: 3.

This clone was picked up one time. The V call is TRBV14, the J call TRBJ2-7; perhaps TRBD2 as D (6 bases). This CDR3 has 15 residues. V lost 4 bases, J lost 0 bases, and 13 bases lay in between. Germline-derived CDR1 and CDR2 are SGHDN and FVKESK. CDR3 residues: CASSPLGRPSYEQYF. The CDR3 bases are TGTGCCAGCAGCCCGTTAGGGAGGCCCTCCTACGAGCAGTACTTC.

V gene TRBV19 combines with J gene TRBJ2-3, with D tentatively TRBD1 (5 bases). From germline, CDR1 is LNHDA and CDR2 SQIVND (reference sequence). V was shortened by 9 bases and J by 2 bases, with 18 bases between the two germline ends. The CDR3 contains 15 residues. The CDR3: CASQDSPRHTDTQYF. CDR3 nucleotide sequence: TGTGCCAGCCAAGACAGTCCACGCCACACAGATACGCAGTATTTT.

This clone came up once. The chain uses TRBV7-9 and TRBJ2-5; 7 bases are shared with TRBD1. The CDR3 runs to 15 residues. Losses at the gene ends were 4 bases for V and 4 bases for J; bases not matched to a gene: 9. Germline loops: CDR1 SEHNR, CDR2 FQNEAQ (reference sequence). The CDR3, as DNA: TGTGCCAGCAGCTCAATGACAGGGCCGGCAGAGACCCAGTACTTC. Encoded protein: CASSSMTGPAETQYF.

This rearrangement joins TRBV7-9 to TRBJ1-4; no reliable D call. Germline values: CDR1 SEHNR, CDR2 FQNEAQ (reference sequence). The CDR3 has 14 amino acids. V was shortened by 5 bases and J by 0 bases, with 7 bases between the two germline ends. Here the CDR3 DNA reads TGTGCCAGCAGCCCTGGAGCAACTAATGAAAAACTGTTTTTT. It translates to CASSPGATNEKLFF. The whole variable domain, remainder taken from reference TRBV7-9 and TRBJ1-4, is DTGVSQNPRHKITKRGQNVTFRCDPISEHNRLYWYRQTLGQGPEFLTYFQNEAQLEKSRLLSDRFSAERPKGSFSTLEIQRTEQGDSAMYLCASSPGATNEKLFFGSGTQLSVL.

The V call is TRBV19, the J call TRBJ1-3, with 7 bases matching TRBD1. V trimming: 6 bases; J trimming: 2 bases; junction bases outside the gene matches: 7. The germline V gene has CDR1 LNHDA and CDR2 SQIVND (reference sequence). The CDR3 is 15 amino acids. CDR3 DNA: TGTGCCAGTAGCTCCGACACAGGGGCTGGAAACACCATATATTTT. It yields the protein CASSSDTGAGNTIYF.

This clone occurred once. The chain carries TRBV7-2 and TRBJ2-1; no reliable D call. There are 14 residues in the CDR3. V was clipped by 4 bases and J by 4 bases, with 11 bases between them. The germline V gene encodes CDR1 SGHTA and CDR2 FQGNSA. The CDR3 sequence is CASSSLFSYNEQFF. CDR3 nucleotide sequence: TGTGCCAGCAGCTCACTCTTTTCTTACAATGAGCAGTTCTTC.

The rearrangement links TRBV5-4 to TRBJ2-7, with D tentatively TRBD1 (5 bases). The length of the CDR3 is 13 residues. V dropped 4 bases and J dropped 3 bases, with 11 bases sitting between them. Germline CDR1 reads SGHNT; CDR2 reads YYREEE (reference sequence). CDR3 sequence: CASSPDSSYEQYF. The CDR3 DNA follows: TGTGCCAGCAGCCCCGACAGCAGCTACGAGCAGTACTTC.

The genes are TRBV11-3 and TRBJ1-2, with TRBD1 as a possible D gene (6 bases). Trimming took off 1 base at V and 5 bases at J, with 14 bases between the two ends. The CDR3 loop spans 15 amino acids. Germline loops: CDR1 SGHNT, CDR2 YENEEA. The CDR3 loop reads CASSLVNRAGYGYTF. As DNA, the CDR3 is TGTGCCAGCAGCTTAGTTAACAGGGCAGGGTATGGCTACACCTTC.

The chain combines TRBV7-9 with TRBJ1-1, with unresolved D. Germline V gives CDR1 SEHNR, CDR2 FQNEAQ (reference sequence). V dropped 4 bases and J dropped 1 base, with 25 bases sitting between them. This CDR3 has 19 amino acids. DNA for the CDR3: TGTGCCAGCAGCTCCGGGATCATCGAGTTCACGGCGGGGAACACTGAAGCTTTCTTT. It encodes CASSSGIIEFTAGNTEAFF.

This clone was seen more than once but under ten times. The V call is TRBV19, the J call TRBJ2-7; TRBD2 agrees at 7 bases. From germline, CDR1 is LNHDA and CDR2 SQIVND (reference sequence). J gave up 2 bases and V 10 bases, and 17 bases lay outside the gene matches. This CDR3 is built from 16 residues. The CDR3 bases are TGTGCCACCAAAAGGGAGGGTACGAATGCCGCCTACGAGCAGTACTTC. Translating gives CATKREGTNAAYEQYF.

The chain links TRBV5-4 to TRBJ2-1, with 8 bases lining up with TRBD1. CDR3 length equals 14 residues. The J segment lost 6 bases and the V segment lost 3 bases, leaving 5 bases of the junction unmatched. The germline V gene has CDR1 SGHNT and CDR2 YYREEE (reference sequence). The CDR3 sequence is CASSSNGQGNEQFF. CDR3 DNA sequence: TGTGCCAGCAGCTCAAACGGACAGGGCAATGAGCAGTTCTTC.

In its sample, this clone was seen once. V is TRBV6-5 and J is TRBJ1-2; 10 bases align to TRBD1. The CDR3 extends over 15 amino acids. The germline gives CDR1 MNHEY, CDR2 SVGAGI. J gave up 3 bases and V 6 bases, and 7 bases lay outside the gene matches. Here the CDR3 DNA reads TGTGCCAGCAGAAGACAGGGGGCGCAGGACTATGGCTACACCTTC. It translates to CASRRQGAQDYGYTF.

The V and J genes are TRBV9 and TRBJ2-3; 10 bases match TRBD2. V was clipped by 4 bases and J by 3 bases; unmatched bases: 11. Germline V gene lookup returns CDR1 SGDLS and CDR2 YYNGEE. CDR3 length: 17 residues. CDR3 DNA: TGTGCCAGCAGCACCAATCACAAACTAGCGGGGACAGATACGCAGTATTTT. Its translation: CASSTNHKLAGTDTQYF. Drawing the rest from reference TRBV9 and TRBJ2-3, the complete variable domain is DSGVTQTPKHLITATGQRVTLRCSPRSGDLSVYWYQQSLDQGLQFLIQYYNGEERAKGNILERFSAQQFPDLHSELNLSSLELGDSALYFCASSTNHKLAGTDTQYFGPGTRLTVL.

The V call is TRBV6-6, the J call TRBJ1-2; perhaps TRBD1 as D (6 bases). V was pared by 2 bases and J by 4 bases, with 17 bases between. The length of the CDR3 is 16 residues. Germline V lookup: CDR1 MNHNY, CDR2 SVGAGI (reference sequence). The CDR3 region is CASSYVGGRRGYGYTF. In DNA, the CDR3 is TGTGCCAGCAGTTACGTGGGGGGGCGTAGGGGCTATGGCTACACCTTC.

This chain connects TRBV9 to TRBJ2-1, with a tentative D call TRBD2 (6 bases). Germline V gene data show CDR1 as SGDLS and CDR2 as YYNGEE. V shed 0 bases and J shed 5 bases, with 12 bases lying between them. The CDR3 contains 15 residues. CDR3 in amino acids: CASSVGSGPNNEQFF. The CDR3 nucleotides are TGTGCCAGCAGCGTAGGCAGCGGGCCTAACAATGAGCAGTTCTTC.

The rearrangement uses TRBV5-1 and TRBJ1-2; 8 positions agree with TRBD1. J gave up 6 bases and V 4 bases, and 20 bases lay outside the gene matches. Germline V CDR1 and CDR2: SGHRS, YFSETQ. The CDR3 sequence is 18 residues long. The CDR3 spells CASSPAGTGLGWGHGYTF. The CDR3 DNA is TGCGCCAGCAGCCCGGCCGGGACAGGCTTAGGTTGGGGCCATGGCTACACCTTC. The full variable domain, its missing parts supplied by reference TRBV5-1 and TRBJ1-2, is KAGVTQTPRYLIKTRGQQVTLSCSPISGHRSVSWYQQTPGQGLQFLFEYFSETQRNKGNFPGRFSGRQFSNSRSEMNVSTLELGDSALYLCASSPAGTGLGWGHGYTFGSGTRLTVV.

CDR3 loop: CASSQDGLGRGYNEQFF. The CDR3, as DNA: TGCGCCAGCAGCCAAGATGGCCTGGGCAGGGGATACAATGAGCAGTTCTTC. The chain links TRBV4-3 to TRBJ2-1; D is possibly TRBD1 (6 bases). Per the germline V gene, CDR1 is LGHNA and CDR2 is YSLEER. The CDR3 has 17 residues. V lost 0 bases to trimming and J lost 4 bases, with 16 bases between them.

This chain uses TRBV6-5 with TRBJ1-1, with a weak D call TRBD1 (6 bases). V gave up 9 bases and J gave up 1 base, with 12 bases separating them. Germline V CDR1 and CDR2: MNHEY, SVGAGI. The CDR3 contains 13 residues. Here the CDR3 DNA reads TGTGCCAGTACATCGGGACAGAACACTGAAGCTTTCTTT. Amino acids: CASTSGQNTEAFF.

This clone was counted a single time. The gene calls are TRBV12-5 and TRBJ2-2, with D possibly being TRBD2 (5 bases). The germline V gene has CDR1 LGHNT and CDR2 FRNRAP. Trimming removed 6 bases at V and 0 bases at J, with 8 bases between. The CDR3 is made up of 14 amino acids. As DNA, the CDR3 is TGTGCTAGTGGGGAGGCCCCGAACACCGGGGAGCTGTTTTTT. Translation gives CASGEAPNTGELFF.

The chain carries TRBV10-3 and TRBJ2-5; 10 bases align to TRBD1. J lost 2 bases, V lost 6 bases, and 3 bases had no gene match. This CDR3 is built from 14 residues. Germline V gene lookup returns CDR1 ENHRY and CDR2 SYGVKD. CDR3 loop: CAIRGDRGQETQYF. The DNA for the CDR3 is TGTGCCATCAGGGGGGACAGGGGTCAAGAGACCCAGTACTTC.

The V and J genes are TRBV19 and TRBJ2-3; D unclear. The germline gives CDR1 LNHDA, CDR2 SQIVND (reference sequence). V shed 2 bases and J shed 2 bases, with 8 bases lying between them. CDR3 length equals 14 residues. The CDR3 here is CASSIWQFTDTQYF. In DNA, the CDR3 is TGTGCCAGTAGTATATGGCAGTTCACAGATACGCAGTATTTT. The variable domain in full, completed from reference TRBV19 and TRBJ2-3, reads DGGITQSPKYLFRKEGQNVTLSCEQNLNHDAMYWYRQDPGQGLRLIYYSQIVNDFQKGDIAEGYSVSREKKESFPLTVTSAQKNPTAFYLCASSIWQFTDTQYFGPGTRLTVL.

The V and J genes are TRBV6-2 or TRBV6-3 and TRBJ1-2; 9 bases line up with TRBD1. There are 13 residues in the CDR3. V trimming: 3 bases; J trimming: 8 bases; junction bases outside the gene matches: 4. Germline V gene data show CDR1 as MNHEY and CDR2 as SVGEGT. The CDR3 sequence is CASSYGQGIGYTF. The CDR3 nucleotides are TGTGCCAGCAGTTATGGACAGGGGATCGGCTACACCTTC.